Listed below are T cell receptor beta chains from one sample, sequenced in a study of blood T cell repertoires in COVID-19. This table comes from immunoSEQ multiplex PCR, and its TCRdb copy is limited to in-frame clones, with some not included. This repertoire shows under 250,000 clones, about 76% found once; its top ten account for about 9.8%. The sequenced sample consisted of PBMCs or T cells enriched from blood (not recorded which). These receptors were collected from a woman between 50 and 59 years old with acute COVID-19. Each CDR3 is given with its conserved first and last residue. D genes are given only for firm matches. Where a row states a size, it is once, few, many or the class of an expanded clone; other rows omit it.

cdr3_aa cdr3_nt clone_size j_call d_call v_call
CASSPSGTDQETQYF TGTGCCAGCAGCCCGTCCGGGACAGACCAAGAGACCCAGTACTTC NA TRBJ2-5 TRBD1 TRBV3-1/TRBV3-2
CASSPRATSEAFF TGTGCCAGCTCACCACGTGCCACTTCTGAAGCTTTCTTT NA TRBJ1-1 NA TRBV18
CASSRTYRDTSMNTEAFF TGCGCCAGCAGCCGAACATACCGGGACACCTCCATGAACACTGAAGCTTTCTTT NA TRBJ1-1 NA TRBV5-1
CASSSAYDSHYGYTF TGTGCCAGTAGTTCCGCCTATGATTCCCACTATGGCTACACCTTC few TRBJ1-2 NA TRBV19
CASSSGLGGTEQFF TGTGCCAGCAGCTCTGGACTAGGTGGGACTGAGCAGTTCTTC NA TRBJ2-1 TRBD2 TRBV7-2
CASSERQGAPYEQYF TGTGCCAGCAGTGAAAGACAGGGGGCGCCGTACGAGCAGTACTTC NA TRBJ2-7 TRBD1 TRBV2
CASSFGMPSSEQYF TGTGCCAGCAGCTTCGGGATGCCTTCTAGCGAGCAGTACTTC many TRBJ2-7 NA TRBV7-2
CASRDWRNNEQFF TGTGCCAGCAGAGATTGGAGAAATAATGAGCAGTTCTTC NA TRBJ2-1 NA TRBV6-5
CSVEVGLAGYNEQFF TGCAGCGTTGAAGTGGGACTAGCGGGCTACAATGAGCAGTTCTTC NA TRBJ2-1 TRBD2 TRBV29-1
CASSRGQGLIQYF TGTGCCAGCAGTCGGGGACAGGGGCTCATTCAGTACTTC NA TRBJ2-4 TRBD1 TRBV6-5
CASSPGLENTEAFF TGTGCCAGCTCACCCGGACTCGAGAACACTGAAGCTTTCTTT many TRBJ1-1 NA TRBV18
CASSLPAGDEQFF TGTGCCAGCAGTTTACCCGCCGGTGATGAGCAGTTCTTC NA TRBJ2-1 NA TRBV28
CASSMTGGQSPLHF TGCGCCAGCAGCATGACAGGGGGCCAATCACCCCTCCACTTT NA TRBJ1-6 TRBD1 TRBV5-1
CASSPTDSTREKLFF TGTGCCAGCTCTCCAACAGACAGCACCAGGGAAAAACTGTTTTTT NA TRBJ1-4 NA TRBV18
CASSFSGRNEKLFF TGTGCCAGCAGCTTCTCAGGCCGAAATGAAAAACTGTTTTTT NA TRBJ1-4 NA TRBV5-5
CASNRGGAYGYTF TGTGCCAGCAACCGAGGGGGAGCCTATGGCTACACCTTC NA TRBJ1-2 NA TRBV6-6
CASSYLRGRTNYGYTF TGTGCCAGCAGTTACTTGAGAGGCAGAACTAACTATGGCTACACCTTC NA TRBJ1-2 NA TRBV6-5
CASTTSRDTQYF TGTGCCAGCACCACTAGCAGGGATACGCAGTATTTT few TRBJ2-3 NA TRBV7-9
CASSQDFGTATTNEKLFF TGCGCCAGCAGCCAAGATTTTGGGACAGCTACAACTAATGAAAAACTGTTTTTT NA TRBJ1-4 TRBD1 TRBV4-3